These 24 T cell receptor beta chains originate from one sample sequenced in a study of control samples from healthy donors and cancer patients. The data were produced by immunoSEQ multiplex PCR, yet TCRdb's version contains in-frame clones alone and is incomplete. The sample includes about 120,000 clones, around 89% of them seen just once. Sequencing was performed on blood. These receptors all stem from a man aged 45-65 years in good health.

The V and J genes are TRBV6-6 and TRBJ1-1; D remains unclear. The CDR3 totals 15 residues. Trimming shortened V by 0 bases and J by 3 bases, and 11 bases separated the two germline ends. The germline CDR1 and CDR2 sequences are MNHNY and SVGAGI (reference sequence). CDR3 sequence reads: CASSYSLRRDTEAFF. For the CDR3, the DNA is TGTGCCAGCAGTTACTCCCTCCGGAGGGACACTGAAGCTTTCTTT.

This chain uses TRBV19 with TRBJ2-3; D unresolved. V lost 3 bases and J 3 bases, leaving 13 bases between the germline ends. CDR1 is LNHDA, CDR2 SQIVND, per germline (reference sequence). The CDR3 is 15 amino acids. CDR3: CASSIVGIATDTQYF. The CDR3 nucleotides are TGTGCCAGTAGTATTGTGGGGATCGCGACAGATACGCAGTATTTT.

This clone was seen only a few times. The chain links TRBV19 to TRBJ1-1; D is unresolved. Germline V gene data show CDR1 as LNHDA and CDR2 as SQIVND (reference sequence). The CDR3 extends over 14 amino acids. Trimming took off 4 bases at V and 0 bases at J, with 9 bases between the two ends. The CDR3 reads CASSTWTVNTEAFF. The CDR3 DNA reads TGTGCCAGTAGTACCTGGACGGTGAACACTGAAGCTTTCTTT. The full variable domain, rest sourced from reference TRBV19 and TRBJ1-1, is DGGITQSPKYLFRKEGQNVTLSCEQNLNHDAMYWYRQDPGQGLRLIYYSQIVNDFQKGDIAEGYSVSREKKESFPLTVTSAQKNPTAFYLCASSTWTVNTEAFFGQGTRLTVV.

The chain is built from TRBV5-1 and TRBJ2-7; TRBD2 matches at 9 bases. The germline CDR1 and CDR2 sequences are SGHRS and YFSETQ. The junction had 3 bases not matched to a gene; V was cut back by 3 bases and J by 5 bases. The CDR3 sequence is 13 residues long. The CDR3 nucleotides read TGCGCCAGCAGCTACGCGGGGGGGGACGAGCAGTACTTC. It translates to CASSYAGGDEQYF.

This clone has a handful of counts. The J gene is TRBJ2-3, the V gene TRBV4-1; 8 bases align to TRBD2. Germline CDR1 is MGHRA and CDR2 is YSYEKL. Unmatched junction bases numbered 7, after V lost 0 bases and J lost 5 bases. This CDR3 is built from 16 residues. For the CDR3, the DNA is TGCGCCAGCAGCCAAGATGCGCGGGGGGTCGAAGATACGCAGTATTTT. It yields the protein CASSQDARGVEDTQYF.

The CDR3 DNA sequence: TGTGCCAGCAGCCCCCCGGACCATCGCACAGATACGCAGTATTTT. Residues: CASSPPDHRTDTQYF. This chain joins TRBV9 and TRBJ2-3; D uncertain. The CDR3 has 15 residues. The germline gives CDR1 SGDLS, CDR2 YYNGEE. V lost 4 bases and J lost 1, with 13 bases in between.

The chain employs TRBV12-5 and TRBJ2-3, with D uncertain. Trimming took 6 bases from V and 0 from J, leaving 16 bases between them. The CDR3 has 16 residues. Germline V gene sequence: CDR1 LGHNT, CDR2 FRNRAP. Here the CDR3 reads CASGLAVTPSTDTQYF. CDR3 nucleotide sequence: TGTGCTAGTGGCCTTGCCGTGACACCAAGCACAGATACGCAGTATTTT.

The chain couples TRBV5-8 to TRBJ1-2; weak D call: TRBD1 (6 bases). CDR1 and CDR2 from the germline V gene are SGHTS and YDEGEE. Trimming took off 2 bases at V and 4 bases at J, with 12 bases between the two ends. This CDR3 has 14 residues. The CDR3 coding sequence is TGTGCCAGCAGCTTACAGGGTTACGTCTATGGCTACACCTTC. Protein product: CASSLQGYVYGYTF.

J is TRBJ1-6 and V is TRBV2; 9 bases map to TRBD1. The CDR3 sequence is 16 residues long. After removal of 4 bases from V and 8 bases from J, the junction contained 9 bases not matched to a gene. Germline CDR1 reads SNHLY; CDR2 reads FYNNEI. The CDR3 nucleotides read TGTGCCAGCAGTGCAAATTTCGGGACAGGGCATTCACCCCTCCACTTT. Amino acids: CASSANFGTGHSPLHF. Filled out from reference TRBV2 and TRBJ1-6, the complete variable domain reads EPEVTQTPSHQVTQMGQEVILRCVPISNHLYFYWYRQILGQKVEFLVSFYNNEISEKSEIFDDQFSVERPDGSNFTLKIRSTKLEDSAMYFCASSANFGTGHSPLHFGNGTRLTVT.

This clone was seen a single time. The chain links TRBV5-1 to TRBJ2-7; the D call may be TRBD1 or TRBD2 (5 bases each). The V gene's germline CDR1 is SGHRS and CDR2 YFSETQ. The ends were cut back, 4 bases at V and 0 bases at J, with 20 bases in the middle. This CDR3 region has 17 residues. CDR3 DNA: TGCGCCAGCAGCCCACGATCGGGGCAAGGGCCCTCCTACGAGCAGTACTTC. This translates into CASSPRSGQGPSYEQYF.

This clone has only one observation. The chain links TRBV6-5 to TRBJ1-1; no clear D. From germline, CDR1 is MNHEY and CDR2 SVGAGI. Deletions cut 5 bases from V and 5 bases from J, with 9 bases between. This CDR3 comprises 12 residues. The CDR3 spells CASSTLGTEAFF. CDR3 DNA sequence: TGTGCCAGCAGTACCCTGGGGACTGAAGCTTTCTTT.

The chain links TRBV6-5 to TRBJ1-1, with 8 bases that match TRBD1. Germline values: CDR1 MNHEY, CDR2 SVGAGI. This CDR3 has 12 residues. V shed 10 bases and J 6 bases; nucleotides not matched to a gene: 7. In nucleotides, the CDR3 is TGTGCCACCCTCCGACAGGGGCCTGAAGCTTTCTTT. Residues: CATLRQGPEAFF.

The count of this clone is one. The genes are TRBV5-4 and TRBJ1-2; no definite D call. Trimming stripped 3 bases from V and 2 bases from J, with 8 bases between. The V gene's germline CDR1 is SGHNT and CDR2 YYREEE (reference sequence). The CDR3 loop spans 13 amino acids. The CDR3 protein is CASSSGLNYGYTF. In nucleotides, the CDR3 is TGTGCCAGCAGCTCTGGACTGAACTATGGCTACACCTTC.

CDR3 coding DNA: TGTGCCAGCAGTTTACAGGGGGGGTTTAACTATGGCTACACCTTC. The encoded protein is CASSLQGGFNYGYTF. The V gene is TRBV27, the J gene TRBJ1-2; 7 bases fit TRBD1. J gave up 1 base and V 2 bases, and 4 bases lay outside the gene matches. The CDR3 has 15 amino acids. Germline-derived CDR1 and CDR2 are MNHEY and SMNVEV (reference sequence).

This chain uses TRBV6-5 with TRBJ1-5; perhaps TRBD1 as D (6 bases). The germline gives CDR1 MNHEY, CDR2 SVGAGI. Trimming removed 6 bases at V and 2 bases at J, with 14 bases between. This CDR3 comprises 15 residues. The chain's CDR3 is CASRRGNGGNQPQHF. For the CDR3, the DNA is TGTGCCAGCAGGAGGGGGAATGGGGGCAATCAGCCCCAGCATTTT.

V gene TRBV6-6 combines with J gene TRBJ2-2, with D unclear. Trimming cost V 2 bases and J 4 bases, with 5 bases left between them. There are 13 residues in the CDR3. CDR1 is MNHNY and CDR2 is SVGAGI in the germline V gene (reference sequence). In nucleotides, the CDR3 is TGTGCCAGCAGTTACGTTGGCACCGGGGAGCTGTTTTTT. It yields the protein CASSYVGTGELFF.

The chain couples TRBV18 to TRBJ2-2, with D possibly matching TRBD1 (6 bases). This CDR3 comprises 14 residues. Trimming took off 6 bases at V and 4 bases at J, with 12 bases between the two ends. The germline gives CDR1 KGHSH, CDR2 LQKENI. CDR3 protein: CASSQQGSTGELFF. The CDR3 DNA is TGTGCCAGCTCGCAACAGGGATCCACCGGGGAGCTGTTTTTT.

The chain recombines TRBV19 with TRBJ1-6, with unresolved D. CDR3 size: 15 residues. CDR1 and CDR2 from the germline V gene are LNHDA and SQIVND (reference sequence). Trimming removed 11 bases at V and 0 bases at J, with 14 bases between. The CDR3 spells CAFVVLSSYNSPLHF. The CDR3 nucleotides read TGTGCCTTCGTGGTTCTTAGCTCCTATAATTCACCCCTCCACTTT.

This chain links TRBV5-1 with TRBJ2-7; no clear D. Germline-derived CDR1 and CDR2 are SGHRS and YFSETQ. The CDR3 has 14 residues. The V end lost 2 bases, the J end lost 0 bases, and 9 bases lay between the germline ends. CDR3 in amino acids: CASSLYGSSYEQYF. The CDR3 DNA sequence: TGCGCCAGCAGCTTATACGGTAGCTCCTACGAGCAGTACTTC.

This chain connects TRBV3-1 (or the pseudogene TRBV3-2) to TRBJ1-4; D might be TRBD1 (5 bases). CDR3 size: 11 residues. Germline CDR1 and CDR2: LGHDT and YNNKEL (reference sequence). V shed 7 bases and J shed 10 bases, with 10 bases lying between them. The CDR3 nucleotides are TGTGCCAGCACTGATGGGGGAAAACTGTTTTTT. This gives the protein CASTDGGKLFF.

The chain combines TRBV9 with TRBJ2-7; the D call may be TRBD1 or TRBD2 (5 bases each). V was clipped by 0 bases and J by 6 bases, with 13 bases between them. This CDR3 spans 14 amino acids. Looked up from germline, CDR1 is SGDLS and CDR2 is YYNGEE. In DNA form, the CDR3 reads TGTGCCAGCAGCGTAGGGACCGAGGGGCTCGAGCAGTACTTC. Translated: CASSVGTEGLEQYF. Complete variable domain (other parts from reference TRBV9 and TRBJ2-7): DSGVTQTPKHLITATGQRVTLRCSPRSGDLSVYWYQQSLDQGLQFLIQYYNGEERAKGNILERFSAQQFPDLHSELNLSSLELGDSALYFCASSVGTEGLEQYFGPGTRLTVT.

The CDR3 is CASSSPRTSGGITNEQFF. Here the CDR3 DNA reads TGCGCCAGCAGCTCTCCTCGGACTAGCGGGGGGATTACAAATGAGCAGTTCTTC. This chain joins TRBV5-1 and TRBJ2-1, with 14 bases matching TRBD2. Germline CDR1 is SGHRS and CDR2 is YFSETQ. With 3 bases clipped from V and 7 bases from J, the junction kept 12 bases outside the gene matches. CDR3 length equals 18 residues.

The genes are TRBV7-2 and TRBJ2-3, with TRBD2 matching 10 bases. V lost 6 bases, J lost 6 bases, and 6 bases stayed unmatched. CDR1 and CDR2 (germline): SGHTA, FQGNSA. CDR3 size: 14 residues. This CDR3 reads CASRSSGGYDTQYF. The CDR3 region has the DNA TGTGCCAGCAGGTCTAGCGGGGGATATGATACGCAGTATTTT.

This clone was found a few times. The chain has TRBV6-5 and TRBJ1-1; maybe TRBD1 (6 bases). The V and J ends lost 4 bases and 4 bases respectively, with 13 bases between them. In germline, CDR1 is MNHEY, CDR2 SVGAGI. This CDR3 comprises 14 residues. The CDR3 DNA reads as TGTGCCAGCAGTTTTGGACAGTTGGGCACTGAAGCTTTCTTT. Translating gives CASSFGQLGTEAFF.